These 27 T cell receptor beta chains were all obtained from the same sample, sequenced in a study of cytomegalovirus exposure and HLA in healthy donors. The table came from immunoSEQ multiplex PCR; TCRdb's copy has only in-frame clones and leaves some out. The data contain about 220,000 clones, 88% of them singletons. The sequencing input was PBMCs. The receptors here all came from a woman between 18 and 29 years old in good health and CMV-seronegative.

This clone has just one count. CDR3 in amino acids: CASSYLARTDNEKLFF. In nucleotides, the CDR3 is TGTGCCAGCAGTTACCTGGCCAGGACAGATAATGAAAAACTGTTTTTT. V is TRBV6-5 and J is TRBJ1-4, with D perhaps matching TRBD1 (6 bases). The V and J ends lost 2 bases and 4 bases respectively, with 14 bases between them. The CDR3 runs to 16 residues. From germline, CDR1 is MNHEY and CDR2 SVGAGI.

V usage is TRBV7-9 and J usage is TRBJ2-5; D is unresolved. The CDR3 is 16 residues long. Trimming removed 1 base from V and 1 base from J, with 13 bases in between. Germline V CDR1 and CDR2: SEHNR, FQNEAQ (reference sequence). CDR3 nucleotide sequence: TGTGCCAGCAGCTTAGGTGTCAGAAGTTTCCAAGAGACCCAGTACTTC. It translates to CASSLGVRSFQETQYF.

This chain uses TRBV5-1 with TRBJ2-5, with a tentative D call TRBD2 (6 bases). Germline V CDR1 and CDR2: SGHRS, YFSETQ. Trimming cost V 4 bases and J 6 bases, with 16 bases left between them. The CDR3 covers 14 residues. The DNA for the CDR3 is TGCGCCAGCAGCGGGGGAGGAGGGATAAAGACCCAGTACTTC. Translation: CASSGGGGIKTQYF.

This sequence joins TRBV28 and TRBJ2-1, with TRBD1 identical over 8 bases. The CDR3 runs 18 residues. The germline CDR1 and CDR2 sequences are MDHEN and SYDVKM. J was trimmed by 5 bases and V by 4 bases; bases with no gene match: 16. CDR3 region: CASSYPPGDRTLHNEQFF. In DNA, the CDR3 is TGTGCCAGCAGTTACCCGCCGGGGGACAGGACCCTTCACAATGAGCAGTTCTTC.

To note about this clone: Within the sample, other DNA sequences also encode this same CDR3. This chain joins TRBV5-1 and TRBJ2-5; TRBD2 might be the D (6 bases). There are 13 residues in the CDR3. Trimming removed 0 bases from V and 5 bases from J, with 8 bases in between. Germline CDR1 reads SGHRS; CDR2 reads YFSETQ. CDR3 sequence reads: CASSLEGRETQYF. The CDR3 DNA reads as TGCGCCAGCAGCTTGGAAGGGAGGGAGACCCAGTACTTC.

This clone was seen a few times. The CDR3 region is CASRAAGANYGYTF. CDR3 sequence (DNA): TGCGCCAGCAGGGCTGCGGGCGCTAACTATGGCTACACCTTC. The chain carries TRBV5-1 and TRBJ1-2; D not resolved. Germline CDR1 is SGHRS and CDR2 is YFSETQ. The CDR3 spans 14 residues. Trimming took off 5 bases at V and 0 bases at J, with 11 bases between the two ends.

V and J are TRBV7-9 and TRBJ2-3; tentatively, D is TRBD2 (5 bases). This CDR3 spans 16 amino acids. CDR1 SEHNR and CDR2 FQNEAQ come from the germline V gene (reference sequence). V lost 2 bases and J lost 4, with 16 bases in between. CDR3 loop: CASSLSLAGSADTQYF. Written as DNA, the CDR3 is TGTGCCAGCAGCTTAAGTCTGGCGGGCTCCGCAGATACGCAGTATTTT.

In DNA form, the CDR3 reads TGTGCCAGCAGTTTAGGACTAGCGGGCGTTTACTTC. Translating gives CASSLGLAGVYF. This rearrangement joins TRBV28 to TRBJ2-4; 11 positions match TRBD2. Germline V CDR1 and CDR2: MDHEN, SYDVKM. After removal of 2 bases from V and 16 bases from J, the junction contained 4 bases not matched to a gene. CDR3 size: 12 residues.

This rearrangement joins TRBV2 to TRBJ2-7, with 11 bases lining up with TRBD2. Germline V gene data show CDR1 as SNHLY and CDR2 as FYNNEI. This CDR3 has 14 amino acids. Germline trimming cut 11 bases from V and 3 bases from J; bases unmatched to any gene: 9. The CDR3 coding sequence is TGTGCCGGCTCTCTAGCGGGGGGTTTCTACGAGCAGTACTTC. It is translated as CAGSLAGGFYEQYF.

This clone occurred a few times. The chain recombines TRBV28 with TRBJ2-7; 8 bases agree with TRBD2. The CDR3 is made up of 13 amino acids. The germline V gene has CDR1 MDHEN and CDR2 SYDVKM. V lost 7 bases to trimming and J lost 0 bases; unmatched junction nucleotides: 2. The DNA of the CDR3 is TGTGCCAGCACCGGGGGGGTCTCCTACGAGCAGTACTTC. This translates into CASTGGVSYEQYF.

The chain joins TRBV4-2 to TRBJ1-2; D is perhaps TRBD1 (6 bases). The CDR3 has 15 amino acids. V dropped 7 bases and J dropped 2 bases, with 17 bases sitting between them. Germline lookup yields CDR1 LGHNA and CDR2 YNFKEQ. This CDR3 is CASTHEQTGNYGYTF. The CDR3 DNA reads TGTGCCAGCACCCACGAACAAACAGGGAACTATGGCTACACCTTC.

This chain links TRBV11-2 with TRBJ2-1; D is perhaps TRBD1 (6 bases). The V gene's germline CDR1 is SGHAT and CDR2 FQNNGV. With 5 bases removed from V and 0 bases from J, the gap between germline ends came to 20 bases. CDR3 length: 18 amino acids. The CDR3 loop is CASSAVPGTLSSYNEQFF. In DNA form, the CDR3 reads TGTGCCAGCAGCGCCGTCCCCGGGACACTGAGCTCCTACAATGAGCAGTTCTTC.

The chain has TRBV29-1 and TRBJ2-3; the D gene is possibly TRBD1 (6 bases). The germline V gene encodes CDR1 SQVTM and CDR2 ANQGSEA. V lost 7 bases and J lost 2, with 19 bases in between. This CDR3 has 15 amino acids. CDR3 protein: CSASPLDSNTDTQYF. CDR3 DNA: TGCAGCGCCTCCCCATTGGACAGCAACACAGATACGCAGTATTTT.

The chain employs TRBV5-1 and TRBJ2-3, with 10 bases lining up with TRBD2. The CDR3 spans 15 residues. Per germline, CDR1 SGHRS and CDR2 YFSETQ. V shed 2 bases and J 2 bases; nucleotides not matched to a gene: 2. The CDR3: CASSFLAGATDTQYF. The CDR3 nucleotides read TGCGCCAGCAGCTTCCTAGCGGGGGCCACAGATACGCAGTATTTT.

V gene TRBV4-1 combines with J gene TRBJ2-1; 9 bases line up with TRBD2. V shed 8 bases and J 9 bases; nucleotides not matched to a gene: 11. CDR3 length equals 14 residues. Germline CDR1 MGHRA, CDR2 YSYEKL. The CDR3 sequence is CASERSGGFGEQFF. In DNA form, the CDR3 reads TGCGCCAGCGAGCGCAGCGGGGGGTTCGGTGAGCAGTTCTTC.

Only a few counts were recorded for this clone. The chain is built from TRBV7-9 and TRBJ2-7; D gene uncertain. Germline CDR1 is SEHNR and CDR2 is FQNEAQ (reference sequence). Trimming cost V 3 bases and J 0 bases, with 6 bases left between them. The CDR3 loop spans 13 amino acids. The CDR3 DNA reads TGTGCCAGCAGCTTCGTGAGCTCCTACGAGCAGTACTTC. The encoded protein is CASSFVSSYEQYF.

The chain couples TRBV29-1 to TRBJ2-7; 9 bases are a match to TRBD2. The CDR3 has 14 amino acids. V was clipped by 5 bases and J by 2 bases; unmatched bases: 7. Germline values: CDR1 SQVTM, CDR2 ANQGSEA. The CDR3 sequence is CSVSGTSRTYEQYF. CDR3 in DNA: TGCAGCGTTTCCGGGACTAGCAGAACCTACGAGCAGTACTTC.

The CDR3 protein is CASSLEQGTNEKLFF. In nucleotides, the CDR3 is TGTGCCAGCAGTCTAGAACAGGGGACTAATGAAAAACTGTTTTTT. The chain carries TRBV6-5 and TRBJ1-4, with 7 positions matching TRBD1. The CDR3 runs 15 residues. Germline assignment: CDR1 MNHEY and CDR2 SVGAGI. V was pared by 5 bases and J by 2 bases, with 5 bases of the junction left unmatched.

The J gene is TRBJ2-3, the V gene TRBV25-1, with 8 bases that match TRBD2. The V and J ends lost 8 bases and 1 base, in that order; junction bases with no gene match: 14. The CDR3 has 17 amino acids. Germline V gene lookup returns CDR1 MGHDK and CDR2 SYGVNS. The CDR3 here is CASVIGGGLVGTDTQYF. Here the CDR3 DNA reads TGTGCCAGCGTCATCGGGGGGGGACTCGTCGGCACAGATACGCAGTATTTT.

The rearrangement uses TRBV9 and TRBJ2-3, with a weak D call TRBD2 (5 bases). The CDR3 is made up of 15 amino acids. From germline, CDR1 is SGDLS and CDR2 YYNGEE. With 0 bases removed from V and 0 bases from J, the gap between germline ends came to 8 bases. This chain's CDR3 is CASSVDGGSTDTQYF. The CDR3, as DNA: TGTGCCAGCAGCGTAGATGGCGGGAGCACAGATACGCAGTATTTT. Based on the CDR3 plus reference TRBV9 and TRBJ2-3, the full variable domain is DSGVTQTPKHLITATGQRVTLRCSPRSGDLSVYWYQQSLDQGLQFLIQYYNGEERAKGNILERFSAQQFPDLHSELNLSSLELGDSALYFCASSVDGGSTDTQYFGPGTRLTVL.

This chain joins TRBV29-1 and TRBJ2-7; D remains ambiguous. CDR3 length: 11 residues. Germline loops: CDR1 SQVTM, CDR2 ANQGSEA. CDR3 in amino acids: CRVSGAYEQYF. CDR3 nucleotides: TGCAGAGTCTCTGGAGCCTACGAGCAGTACTTC.

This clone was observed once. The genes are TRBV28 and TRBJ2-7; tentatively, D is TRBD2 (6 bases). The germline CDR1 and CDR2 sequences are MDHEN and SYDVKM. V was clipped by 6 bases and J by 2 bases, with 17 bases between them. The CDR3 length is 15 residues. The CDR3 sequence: CASRPGGLTTYEQYF. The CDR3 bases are TGTGCCAGCAGACCCGGGGGACTTACCACCTACGAGCAGTACTTC.

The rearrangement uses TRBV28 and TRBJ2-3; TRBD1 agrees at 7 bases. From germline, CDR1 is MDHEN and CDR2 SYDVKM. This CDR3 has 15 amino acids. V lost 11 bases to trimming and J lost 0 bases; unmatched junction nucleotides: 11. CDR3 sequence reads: CAEHPGTVSTDTQYF. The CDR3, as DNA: TGTGCCGAGCACCCGGGGACAGTTAGCACAGATACGCAGTATTTT.

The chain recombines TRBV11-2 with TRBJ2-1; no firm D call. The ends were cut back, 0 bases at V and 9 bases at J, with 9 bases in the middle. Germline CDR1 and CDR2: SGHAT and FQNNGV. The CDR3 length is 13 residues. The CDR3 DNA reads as TGTGCCAGCAGCTTAGAGTTCAACTCTGAGCAGTTCTTC. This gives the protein CASSLEFNSEQFF.

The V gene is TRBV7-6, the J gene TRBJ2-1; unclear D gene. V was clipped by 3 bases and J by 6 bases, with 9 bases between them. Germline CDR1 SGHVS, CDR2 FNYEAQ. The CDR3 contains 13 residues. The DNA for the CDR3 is TGTGCCAGCAGCTTCTCTCTCGGCAATGAGCAGTTCTTC. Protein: CASSFSLGNEQFF.

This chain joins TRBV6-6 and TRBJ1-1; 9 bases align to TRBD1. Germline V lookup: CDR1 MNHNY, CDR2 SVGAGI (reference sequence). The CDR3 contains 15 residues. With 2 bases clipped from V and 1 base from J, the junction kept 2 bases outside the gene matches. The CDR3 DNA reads TGTGCCAGCAGTTACGCGGGACAGGGGAACACTGAAGCTTTCTTT. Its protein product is CASSYAGQGNTEAFF.

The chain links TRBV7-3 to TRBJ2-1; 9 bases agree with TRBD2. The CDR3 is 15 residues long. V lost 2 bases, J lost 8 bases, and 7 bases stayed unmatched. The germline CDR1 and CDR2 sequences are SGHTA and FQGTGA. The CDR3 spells CASSLYSGSIYEQFF. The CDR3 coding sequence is TGTGCCAGCAGCTTATATAGCGGGAGTATATATGAGCAGTTCTTC.